The entry that follows covers one TCR beta chain sequence. As processed by the authors: Estimation of nucleated cell counts relied on the amplification of reference gene primers. Sequenced by immunoSEQ multiplex PCR; TCRdb stores in-frame clones only, minus some. That table gives V, J and clone size, and the DNA gave D and trimming. The sample shows around 68,000 clones, roughly 89% of them seen only once. These data originate in a study of blood T cell repertoires in COVID-19. At the level of the study: Italy, Spain and the United States were the sources of the convalescent and acute COVID-19 samples. PBMCs, B-cell-depleted T cells, or T cells provided the cDNA or gDNA that made up the material.

V lost 6 bases and J lost 9; bases outside the gene matches: 8. The CDR3 sequence is 13 residues long. In germline, CDR1 is SGHTA, CDR2 FQGNSA. The TCR was taken from a man between 50 and 59 years old with active COVID-19. Specimen: peripheral blood. The V call is TRBV7-2, the J call TRBJ2-1; TRBD2 agrees at 7 bases. The CDR3 sequence: CASSLTGEGEQFF. The CDR3 DNA reads as TGTGCCAGCAGTCTGACCGGGGAGGGTGAGCAGTTCTTC.